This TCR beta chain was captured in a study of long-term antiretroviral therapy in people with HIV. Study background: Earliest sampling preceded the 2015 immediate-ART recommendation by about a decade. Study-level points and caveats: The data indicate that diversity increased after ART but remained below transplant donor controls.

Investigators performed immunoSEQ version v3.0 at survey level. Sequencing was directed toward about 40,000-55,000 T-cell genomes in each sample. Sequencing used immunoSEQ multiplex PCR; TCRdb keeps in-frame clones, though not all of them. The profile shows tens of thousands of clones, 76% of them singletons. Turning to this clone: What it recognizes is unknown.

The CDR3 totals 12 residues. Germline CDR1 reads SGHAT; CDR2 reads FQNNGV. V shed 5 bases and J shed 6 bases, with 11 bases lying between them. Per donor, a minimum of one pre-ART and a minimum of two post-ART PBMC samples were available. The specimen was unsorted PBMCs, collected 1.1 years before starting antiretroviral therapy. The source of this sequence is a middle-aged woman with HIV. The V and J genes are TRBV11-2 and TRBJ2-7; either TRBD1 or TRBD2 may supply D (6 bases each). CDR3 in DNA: TGTGCCAGCAGCCTAGGGGGGTTCGAGCAGTACTTC. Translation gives CASSLGGFEQYF.